This TCR beta chain was identified during a study of vaccination effects on CD4 cells after COVID-19. Overall study findings and caveats: Long after vaccination, the clones induced by infection and by vaccine shrank markedly in size.

After around nine days in culture, the CD4+ T cells were isolated. The cohort was immunized with two doses of either the BNT162b2 or mRNA-1273 vaccine. TCRdb keeps only in-frame clones here, not all; method: immunoSEQ multiplex PCR. Among approximately 29,000 clones listed, about 67% were seen once. Notes on this clone: Its antigen is as yet unknown.

V dropped 3 bases and J dropped 0 bases, with 11 bases sitting between them. Per germline, CDR1 KGHSH and CDR2 LQKENI. CDR3 length equals 15 residues. This TCR was sampled from a human donor who received a COVID-19 vaccine. The chain couples TRBV18 to TRBJ1-2; D gene unclear. The source material was CD4+ T cells from PBMCs cultured without peptide, sampled after COVID-19 vaccination. CDR3 loop: CASSPGLRTNYGYTF. The DNA for the CDR3 is TGTGCCAGCTCACCGGGATTACGAACTAACTATGGCTACACCTTC.